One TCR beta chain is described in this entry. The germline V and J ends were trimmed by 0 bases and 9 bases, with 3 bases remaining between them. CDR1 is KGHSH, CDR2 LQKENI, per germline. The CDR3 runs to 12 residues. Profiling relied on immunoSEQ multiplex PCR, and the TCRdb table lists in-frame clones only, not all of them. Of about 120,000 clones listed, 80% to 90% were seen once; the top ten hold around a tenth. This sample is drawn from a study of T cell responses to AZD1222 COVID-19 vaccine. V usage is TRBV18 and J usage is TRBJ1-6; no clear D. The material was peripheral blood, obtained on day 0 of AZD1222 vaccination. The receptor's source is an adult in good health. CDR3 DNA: TGTGCCAGCTCACCACCAGGTTCACCCCTCCACTTT. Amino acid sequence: CASSPPGSPLHF.